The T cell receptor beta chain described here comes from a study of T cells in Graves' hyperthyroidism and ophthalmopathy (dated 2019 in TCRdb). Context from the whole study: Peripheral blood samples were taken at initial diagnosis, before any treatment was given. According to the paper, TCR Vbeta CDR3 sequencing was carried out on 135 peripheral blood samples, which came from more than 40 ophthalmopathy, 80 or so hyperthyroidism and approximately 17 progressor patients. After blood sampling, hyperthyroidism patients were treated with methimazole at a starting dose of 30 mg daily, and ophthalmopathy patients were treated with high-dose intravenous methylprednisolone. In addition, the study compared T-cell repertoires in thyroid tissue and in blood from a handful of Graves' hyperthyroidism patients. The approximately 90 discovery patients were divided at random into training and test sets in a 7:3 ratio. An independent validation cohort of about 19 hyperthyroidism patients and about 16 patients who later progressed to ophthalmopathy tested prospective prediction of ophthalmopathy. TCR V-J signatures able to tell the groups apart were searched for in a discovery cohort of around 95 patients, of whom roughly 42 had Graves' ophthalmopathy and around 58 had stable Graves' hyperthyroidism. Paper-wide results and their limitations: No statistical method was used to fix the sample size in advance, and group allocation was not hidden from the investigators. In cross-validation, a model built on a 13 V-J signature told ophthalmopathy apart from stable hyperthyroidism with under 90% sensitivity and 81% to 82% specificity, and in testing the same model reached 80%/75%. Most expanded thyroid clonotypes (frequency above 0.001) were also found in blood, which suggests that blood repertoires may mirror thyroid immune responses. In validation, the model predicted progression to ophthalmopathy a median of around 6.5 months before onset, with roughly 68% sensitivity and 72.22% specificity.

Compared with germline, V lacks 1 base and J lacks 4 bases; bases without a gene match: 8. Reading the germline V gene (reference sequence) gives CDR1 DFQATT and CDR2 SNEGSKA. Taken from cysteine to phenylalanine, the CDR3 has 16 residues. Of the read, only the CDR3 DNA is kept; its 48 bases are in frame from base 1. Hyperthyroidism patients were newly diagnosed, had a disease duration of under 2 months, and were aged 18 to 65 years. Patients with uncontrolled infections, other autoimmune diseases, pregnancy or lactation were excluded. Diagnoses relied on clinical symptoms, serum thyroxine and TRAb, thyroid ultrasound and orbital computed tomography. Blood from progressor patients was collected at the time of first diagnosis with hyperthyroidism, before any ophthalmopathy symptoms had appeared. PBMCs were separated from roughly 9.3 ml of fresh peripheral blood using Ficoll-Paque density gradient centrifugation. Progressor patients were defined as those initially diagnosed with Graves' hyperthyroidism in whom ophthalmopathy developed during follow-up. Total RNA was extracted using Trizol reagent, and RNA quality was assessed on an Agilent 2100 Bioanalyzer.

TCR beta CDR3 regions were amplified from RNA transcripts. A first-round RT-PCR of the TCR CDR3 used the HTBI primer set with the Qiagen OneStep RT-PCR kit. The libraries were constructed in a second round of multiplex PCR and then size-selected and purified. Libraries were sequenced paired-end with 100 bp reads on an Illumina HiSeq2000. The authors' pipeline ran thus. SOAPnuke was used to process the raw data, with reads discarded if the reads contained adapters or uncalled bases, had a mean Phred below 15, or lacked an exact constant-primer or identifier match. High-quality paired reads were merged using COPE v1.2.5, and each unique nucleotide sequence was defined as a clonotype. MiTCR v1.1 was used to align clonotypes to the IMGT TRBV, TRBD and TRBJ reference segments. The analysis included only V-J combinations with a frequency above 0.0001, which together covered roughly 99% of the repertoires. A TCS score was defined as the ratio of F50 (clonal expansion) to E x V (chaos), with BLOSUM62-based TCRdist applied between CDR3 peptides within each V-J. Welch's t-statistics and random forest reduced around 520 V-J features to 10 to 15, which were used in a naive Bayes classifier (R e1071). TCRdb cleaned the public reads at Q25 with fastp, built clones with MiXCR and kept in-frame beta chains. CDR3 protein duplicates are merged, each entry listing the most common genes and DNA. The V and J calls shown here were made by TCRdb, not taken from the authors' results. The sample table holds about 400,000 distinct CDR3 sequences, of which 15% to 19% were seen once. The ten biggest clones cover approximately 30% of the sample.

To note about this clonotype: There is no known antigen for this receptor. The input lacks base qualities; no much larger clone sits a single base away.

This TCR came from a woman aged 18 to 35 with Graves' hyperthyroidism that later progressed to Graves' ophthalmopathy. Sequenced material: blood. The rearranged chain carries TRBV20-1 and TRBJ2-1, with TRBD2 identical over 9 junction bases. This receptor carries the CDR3 CSARGGRAGGYNEQFF. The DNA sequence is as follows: TGCAGTGCTAGAGGGGGACGGGCGGGAGGGTACAATGAGCAGTTCTTC.